The clone carrying this T cell receptor beta chain was counted only a few times. This CDR3 contains 13 residues. CDR1 MNHEY and CDR2 SMNVEV come from the germline V gene (reference sequence). Trimming took off 6 bases at V and 2 bases at J, with 11 bases between the two ends. This sample was included in a study of T-cell memory formation after mild COVID-19. TCRdb independently ran MiXCR on the 5' RACE reads; one entry per CDR3 protein. The sample yields hundreds of thousands of distinct CDR3 sequences, about 25% seen once. Sequenced input: PBMCs or a T cell subset sorted from them (not recorded which). The source is an adult woman who had mild COVID-19 (a few samples of this study predate the infection). Cell type and time point are not known. The chain joins TRBV27 to TRBJ2-7; no firm D call. Written as DNA, the CDR3 is TGTGCCAGCAGCGCCGCCGGCCCCTACGAGCAGTACTTC. Translating gives CASSAAGPYEQYF.